These 3 T cell receptor beta chains were all obtained from the same sample, sequenced in a study of blood T cell repertoires in COVID-19. Generated by immunoSEQ multiplex PCR, the TCRdb table keeps only in-frame clones and is missing some. In the table there are about 25,000 clones, approximately 86% of which are singletons. Material for sequencing was peripheral blood. The receptors derive from a man at least 80 years old with active or convalescent COVID-19.

The sample holds a few counts of this clone. V usage is TRBV13 and J usage is TRBJ2-1, with D perhaps TRBD2 (6 bases). Trimming removed 2 bases from V and 10 bases from J, with 18 bases in between. From germline, CDR1 is PRHDT and CDR2 FYEKMQ (reference sequence). The CDR3 is made up of 15 amino acids. CDR3 sequence reads: CASSLRGTPVREQFF. In DNA form, the CDR3 reads TGTGCCAGCAGCTTACGTGGGACTCCTGTACGGGAGCAGTTCTTC.

The chain employs TRBV27 and TRBJ2-1; D possibly corresponds to TRBD1 (6 bases). The V gene lost 2 bases and the J gene lost 4 bases, with 12 bases spanning the gap. This CDR3 has 15 residues. Germline loops: CDR1 MNHEY, CDR2 SMNVEV (reference sequence). The CDR3 is CASSLAQGVYNEQFF. The CDR3 coding sequence is TGTGCCAGCAGTTTAGCACAGGGCGTTTACAATGAGCAGTTCTTC.

J is TRBJ2-2 and V is TRBV11-2, with D possibly being TRBD1 (6 bases). The V gene lost 1 base and the J gene lost 4 bases, with 13 bases spanning the gap. This CDR3 is built from 16 residues. Germline V CDR1 and CDR2: SGHAT, FQNNGV. The CDR3 bases are TGTGCCAGCAGCTTAGCCCAGGGGTCGGGCACCGGGGAGCTGTTTTTT. Encoded protein: CASSLAQGSGTGELFF. The whole variable domain, filled in from reference TRBV11-2 and TRBJ2-2, reads EAGVAQSPRYKIIEKRQSVAFWCNPISGHATLYWYQQILGQGPKLLIQFQNNGVVDDSQLPKDRFSAERLKGVDSTLKIQPAKLEDSAVYLCASSLAQGSGTGELFFGEGSRLTVL.